The clone carrying this TCR beta chain was recorded a few times. With a J-beta primer mix and a sample-barcoded 5' primer, a second PCR ran about 7 to 12 cycles. Using its own MiXCR run on the 5' RACE reads, TCRdb lists one record per CDR3 protein. The sample holds about 720,000 distinct CDR3 sequences, about 25% seen once. CDR1 and CDR2 from the germline V gene are SGHVS and FQNEAQ. The V and J ends lost 1 base and 0 bases respectively, with 15 bases between them. The CDR3 has 17 amino acids. For every donor, a draw yielded approximately 9.8 milliliters of peripheral blood. These data are taken from a study of blood T cells in healthy people across ages. A further study also used this sample, focusing on T cells of mothers and their children.

The rearrangement joins TRBV7-8 to TRBJ2-5, with D possibly being TRBD2 (5 bases). This receptor was identified in a boy younger than 18 in good health. The material sequenced was blood. The CDR3 is CASSLVLGLMYQETQYF. In nucleotides, the CDR3 is TGTGCCAGCAGCTTAGTACTAGGACTCATGTACCAAGAGACCCAGTACTTC.